Listed below are T cell receptor beta chains from one sample, sequenced in a study of control samples from healthy donors and cancer patients. The method was immunoSEQ multiplex PCR; TCRdb's version includes in-frame clones alone and lacks a portion of them. The sample shows a few hundred thousand clones, about nine tenths of them seen only once. Material: PBMCs. The receptors originated from a man aged 40-55 years with head and neck cancer. CDR3s include the opening cysteine and the closing phenylalanine or tryptophan. The order of the fields is D gene, clone size, J gene, CDR3 length, V gene, CDR3 protein, CDR3 DNA. A D gene is named only where the DNA matches it firmly. Size values are once, few and many counts, or a class for expanded clones, and some rows have none.

>NA|NA|TRBJ1-2|11|TRBV30
CAWSVSDRRAF
TGTGCCTGGAGTGTATCGGACCGCCGTGCCTTC
>NA|NA|TRBJ1-1|13|TRBV19
CASSETANTEAFF
TGTGCCAGTAGTGAGACAGCGAACACTGAAGCTTTCTTT
>TRBD1|NA|TRBJ2-7|15|TRBV7-9
CASSSWTGTVLEQYF
TGTGCCAGCAGCTCCTGGACAGGGACCGTCCTCGAGCAGTACTTC
>NA|NA|TRBJ2-7|16|TRBV28
CASSSIPGPIVRAQYF
TGTGCCAGCAGTTCAATACCGGGACCAATAGTACGAGCGCAGTACTTC
>TRBD1|NA|TRBJ1-2|15|TRBV5-4
CASSPTGTGRPGYTF
TGTGCCAGCAGCCCGACCGGGACAGGGAGGCCTGGCTACACCTTC
>TRBD1|NA|TRBJ2-7|13|TRBV28
CATDRGPSYEQYF
TGTGCCACCGACAGGGGACCTTCCTACGAGCAGTACTTC
>NA|NA|TRBJ2-7|16|TRBV28
CASSPIGGASSYEQYF
TGTGCCAGCAGCCCCATTGGGGGGGCGAGCTCCTACGAGCAGTACTTC
>NA|once|TRBJ1-5|15|TRBV7-2
CASSLPGDSNQPQHF
TGTGCCAGCAGCTTACCGGGAGATAGCAATCAGCCCCAGCATTTT
>NA|NA|TRBJ1-1|14|TRBV5-1
CASSSEFLNTEAFF
TGCGCCAGCAGCTCGGAATTTTTGAACACTGAAGCTTTCTTT
>NA|NA|TRBJ2-7|13|TRBV9
CASSVHHSYEQYF
TGTGCCAGCAGCGTACATCACTCCTACGAGCAGTACTTC
>NA|NA|TRBJ2-1|15|TRBV9
CASSARQGTYNEQFF
TGTGCCAGCAGCGCCCGGCAGGGAACCTACAATGAGCAGTTCTTC
>NA|NA|TRBJ1-1|14|TRBV4-1
CASSQFTGNTEAFF
TGCGCCAGCAGCCAATTTACAGGGAACACTGAAGCTTTCTTT
>TRBD1|NA|TRBJ2-5|15|TRBV7-2
CASSSGQGARETQYF
TGTGCCAGCAGCTCGGGACAGGGCGCCCGAGAGACCCAGTACTTC
>NA|NA|TRBJ1-5|14|TRBV27
CASTSLDSNQPQHF
TGTGCCAGCACCAGCCTCGATAGCAATCAGCCCCAGCATTTT
>NA|NA|TRBJ1-2|15|TRBV28
CASSLGRGGGYGYTF
TGTGCCAGCAGTTTAGGGCGAGGCGGAGGCTATGGCTACACCTTC
>TRBD2|once|TRBJ2-1|16|TRBV2
CATKEGLAGGINEQFF
TGTGCCACCAAGGAGGGGCTAGCGGGAGGAATAAATGAGCAGTTCTTC
>TRBD2|NA|TRBJ2-5|18|TRBV29-1
CSVEPGGLADIEKETQYF
TGCAGCGTTGAGCCCGGGGGTCTAGCGGATATCGAAAAAGAGACCCAGTACTTC
>NA|NA|TRBJ2-6|17|TRBV4-1
CASSQQGPTSGANVLTF
TGCGCCAGCAGCCAACAGGGGCCCACCTCCGGGGCCAACGTCCTGACTTTC
>NA|NA|TRBJ2-7|13|TRBV15
CATSPKSYYEQYF
TGTGCCACCAGCCCCAAGTCCTACTACGAGCAGTACTTC
>TRBD2|NA|TRBJ2-3|16|TRBV4-1
CASSQAGTSGRDTQYF
TGCGCCAGCAGCCAAGCCGGGACTAGCGGACGGGATACGCAGTATTTT
>TRBD1|NA|TRBJ1-3|15|TRBV10-3
CAISEGTGTGNTIYF
TGTGCCATCAGTGAGGGGACAGGGACGGGAAACACCATATATTTT
>TRBD2|NA|TRBJ2-3|16|TRBV30
CAWSDQSGSIADTQYF
TGTGCCTGGAGTGATCAAAGCGGGAGTATCGCAGATACGCAGTATTTT
>NA|NA|TRBJ1-5|14|TRBV3-1/TRBV3-2
CASSQDMGNQPQHF
TGTGCCAGCAGCCAGGACATGGGCAATCAGCCCCAGCATTTT
>NA|once|TRBJ1-2|14|TRBV6-1
CASSDRSDSYGYTF
TGTGCCAGCAGTGATCGAAGCGACAGCTATGGCTACACCTTC
>TRBD1|NA|TRBJ2-7|13|TRBV5-5
CASSLDRGYEQYF
TGTGCCAGCAGCTTGGACAGGGGCTACGAGCAGTACTTC
>NA|NA|TRBJ1-3|16|TRBV3-1/TRBV3-2
CASSQPPQGGGNTIYF
TGTGCCAGCAGCCAACCGCCTCAAGGGGGAGGAAACACCATATATTTT
>TRBD1|NA|TRBJ1-2|15|TRBV4-3
CASSQATTGGYGYTF
TGCGCCAGCAGCCAAGCCACGACAGGGGGATATGGCTACACCTTC
>NA|NA|TRBJ2-1|15|TRBV30
CAWSDRSGGLSEQFF
TGTGCCTGGAGTGACCGTTCAGGGGGGTTGAGTGAGCAGTTCTTC
>NA|NA|TRBJ2-3|14|TRBV6-5
CASSTGHSTDTQYF
TGTGCCAGCAGTACGGGACACTCCACAGATACGCAGTATTTT